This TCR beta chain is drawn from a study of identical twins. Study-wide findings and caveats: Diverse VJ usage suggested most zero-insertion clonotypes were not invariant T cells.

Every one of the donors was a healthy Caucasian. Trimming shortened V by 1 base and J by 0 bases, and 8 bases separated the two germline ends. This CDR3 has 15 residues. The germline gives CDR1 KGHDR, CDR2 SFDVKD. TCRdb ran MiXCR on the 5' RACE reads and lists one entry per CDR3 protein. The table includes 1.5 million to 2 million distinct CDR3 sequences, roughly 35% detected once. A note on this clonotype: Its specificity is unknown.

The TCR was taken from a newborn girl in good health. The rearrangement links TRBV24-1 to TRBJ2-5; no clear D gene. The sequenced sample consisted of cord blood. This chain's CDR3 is CATSDFQVYQETQYF. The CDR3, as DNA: TGTGCCACCAGTGATTTTCAGGTGTACCAAGAGACCCAGTACTTC.